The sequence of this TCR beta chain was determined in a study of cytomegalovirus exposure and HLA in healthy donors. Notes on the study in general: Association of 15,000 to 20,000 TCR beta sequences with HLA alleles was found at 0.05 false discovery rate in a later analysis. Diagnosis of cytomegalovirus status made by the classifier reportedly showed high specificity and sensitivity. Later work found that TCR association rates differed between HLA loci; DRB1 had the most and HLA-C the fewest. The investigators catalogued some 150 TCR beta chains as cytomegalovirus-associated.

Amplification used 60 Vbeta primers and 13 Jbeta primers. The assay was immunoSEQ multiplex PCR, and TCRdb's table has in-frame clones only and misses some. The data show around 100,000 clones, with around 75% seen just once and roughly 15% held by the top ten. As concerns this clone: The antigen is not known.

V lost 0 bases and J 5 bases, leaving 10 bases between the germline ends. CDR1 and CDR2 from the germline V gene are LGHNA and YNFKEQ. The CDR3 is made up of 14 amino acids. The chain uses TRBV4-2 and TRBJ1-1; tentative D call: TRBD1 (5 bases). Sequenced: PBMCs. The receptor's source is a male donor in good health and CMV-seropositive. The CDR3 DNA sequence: TGTGCCAGCAGCCAAGATAGACAGCTAACTGAAGCTTTCTTT. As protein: CASSQDRQLTEAFF.